This record concerns one TCR beta chain sequence. Its antigen is unidentified. Germline lookup yields CDR1 MNHEY and CDR2 SVGAGI. Trimming took 4 bases from V and 3 from J, leaving 9 bases between them. The CDR3 is made up of 13 amino acids. This sample is part of a study of cytomegalovirus exposure and HLA in healthy donors. Study summary: The same platform used for the roughly 600 first-cohort repertoires was also used for the 120 or so validation repertoires, as a later analysis reported. Study-wide results and caveats: Some public TCRs appeared in many individuals, while most sequences were rare. There were 164 TCR beta chains listed as cytomegalovirus-associated. In vitro work confirmed that three CMV-associated chains recognize CMV antigens.

Measured with immunoSEQ multiplex PCR; TCRdb has only the in-frame clones, and not every one. The sample includes roughly 150,000 clones, around four fifths of them seen just once. The clonotype originates from a man aged 25-45 years in good health and CMV-seropositive. This rearrangement joins TRBV6-5 to TRBJ1-1; D is uncertain. Sequenced sample: PBMCs. The CDR3, as DNA: TGTGCCAGCAGTTCCACCCCGGACACTGAAGCTTTCTTT. Its protein is CASSSTPDTEAFF.